This T cell receptor (beta chain) derives from a study of T cells in Graves' hyperthyroidism and ophthalmopathy. This CDR3 is 13 amino acids long. V lost 3 bases, J lost 3 bases, and 6 bases lay in between. CDR1 LNHNV and CDR2 YYDKDF come from the germline V gene (reference sequence). The CDR3 regions of TCR beta were amplified from RNA transcripts. The TCR CDR3 first-round RT-PCR relied on the HTBI primer set. TCRdb independently ran MiXCR on the multiplex PCR reads; one entry per CDR3 protein. The table has fewer than 750,000 distinct CDR3 sequences, roughly 50% seen once; the top ten hold about 8.3%.

The chain uses TRBV15 and TRBJ1-5, with D unclear. The TCR was taken from a woman younger than 30 with Graves' hyperthyroidism. Sequenced input: peripheral blood or thyroid tissue (not recorded which). The CDR3 nucleotides read TGTGCCACCAGCAGCACGCCCAATCAGCCCCAGCATTTT. Amino acid sequence: CATSSTPNQPQHF.